The clone carrying this T cell receptor beta chain was seen repeatedly, ten times or more. Antigen unknown. The sample is drawn from a study of early T cells in non-severe SARS-CoV-2 infection. Across the study: Bulk RNA taken from unsorted whole blood was sequenced, leaving chains unpaired. Regarding the study as a whole: Reliance on VDJdb matching favored anti-spike CD8 responses; private and CD4 specificities were missed.

Tagging with unique molecular identifiers was applied to individual cDNA molecules. Each CDR3 protein gets one entry after TCRdb re-called the 5' RACE reads with MiXCR. This table has some 120,000 distinct CDR3 sequences, more than 12% appearing once. V lost 4 bases and J 7 bases, leaving 11 bases between the germline ends. Germline CDR1 SNHLY, CDR2 FYNNEI. This CDR3 has 13 residues. The chain carries TRBV2 and TRBJ1-5; D remains unclear. The clonotype originates from an adult who was a healthcare worker with PCR-confirmed SARS-CoV-2 infection or an uninfected control (not recorded which). The sample consisted of whole blood. CDR3 nucleotides: TGTGCCAGCAGTGTACTATCCCGACAGCCCCAGCATTTT. It encodes CASSVLSRQPQHF.